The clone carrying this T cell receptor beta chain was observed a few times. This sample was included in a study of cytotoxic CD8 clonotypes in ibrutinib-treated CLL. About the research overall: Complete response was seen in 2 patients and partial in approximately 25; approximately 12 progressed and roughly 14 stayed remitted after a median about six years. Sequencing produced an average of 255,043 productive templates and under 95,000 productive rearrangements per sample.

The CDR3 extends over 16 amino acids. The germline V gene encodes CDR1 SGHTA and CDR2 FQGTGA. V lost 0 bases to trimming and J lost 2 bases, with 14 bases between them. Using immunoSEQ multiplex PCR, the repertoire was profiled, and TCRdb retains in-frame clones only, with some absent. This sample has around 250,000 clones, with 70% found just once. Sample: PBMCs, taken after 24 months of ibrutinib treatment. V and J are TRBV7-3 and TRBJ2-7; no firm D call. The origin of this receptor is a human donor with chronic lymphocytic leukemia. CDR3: CASSLTAGSGPYEQYF. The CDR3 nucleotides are TGTGCCAGCAGCTTAACGGCAGGATCGGGCCCCTACGAGCAGTACTTC. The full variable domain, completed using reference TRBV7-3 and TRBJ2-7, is GAGVSQTPSNKVTEKGKYVELRCDPISGHTALYWYRQSLGQGPEFLIYFQGTGAADDSGLPNDRFFAVRPEGSVSTLKIQRTERGDSAVYLCASSLTAGSGPYEQYFGPGTRLTVT.